What follows are 4 T cell receptor beta chains derived from one specimen sequenced in a study of blood T cells in healthy people across ages. A second PCR of about 7 to 11 cycles used a sample-barcoded 5' primer and a J-beta primer mix. MiXCR, applied by TCRdb to the 5' RACE reads, yields one record per CDR3 protein. The data show over 1,500,000 distinct CDR3 sequences, 40% to 55% seen once. Material for sequencing was blood. Receptors were obtained from a woman in her thirties or forties in good health.

This chain joins TRBV7-2 and TRBJ2-5, with D perhaps matching TRBD2 (6 bases). The CDR3 length is 13 residues. Germline V gene data show CDR1 as SGHTA and CDR2 as FQGNSA. V was cut by 10 bases and J by 1 base, with 13 bases left in between. CDR3 coding DNA: TGTGCCACCCAGCGGGTACTCCAAGAGACCCAGTACTTC. Translated, it gives CATQRVLQETQYF.

CDR3 loop: CASSESAALDTQYF. The CDR3 nucleotides are TGTGCCAGCAGTGAATCGGCCGCCTTAGATACGCAGTATTTT. The chain carries TRBV6-1 and TRBJ2-3; D not resolved. CDR3 length: 14 residues. Germline V lookup: CDR1 MNHNS, CDR2 SASEGT. V lost 2 bases and J 5 bases, leaving 11 bases between the germline ends.

Turning to this clonotype: The conserved closing phenylalanine or tryptophan is absent in this CDR3, likely reflecting a read error. The chain combines TRBV5-6 with TRBJ2-7, with D possibly being TRBD1 (5 bases). V lost 4 bases, J lost 5 bases, and 25 bases lay in between. The CDR3 has 17 residues. Germline V gene data show CDR1 as SGHDT and CDR2 as YYEEEE. The CDR3 here is CASSDRLYRIERNEQYL. DNA of the CDR3: TGTGCCAGCAGCGACCGACTTTACAGGATTGAAAGGAACGAGCAGTACCTC.

The V and J genes are TRBV12-3 or TRBV12-4 and TRBJ2-1; TRBD2 matches at 9 bases. The junction had 13 bases not matched to a gene; V was cut back by 3 bases and J by 4 bases. The CDR3 contains 18 residues. The CDR3 DNA sequence: TGTGCCAGCAGTTTGGCCGGCCTAGCGGGGATGGGTTACAATGAGCAGTTCTTC. It codes for CASSLAGLAGMGYNEQFF.